Each of the 28 T cell receptor beta chains below was sequenced from the same sample in a study of cytomegalovirus exposure and HLA in healthy donors. Use of 60 Vbeta and 13 Jbeta primers characterized the PCR. Data came from immunoSEQ multiplex PCR; TCRdb stores just in-frame clones and leaves some out. The sample records tens of thousands of clones, 64% being singletons. The source material was PBMCs. The receptors stem from a human donor in good health.

V is TRBV6-5 and J is TRBJ1-2; perhaps TRBD1 as D (6 bases). The CDR3 loop spans 14 amino acids. V was shortened by 5 bases and J by 2 bases, with 12 bases between the two germline ends. The germline CDR1 and CDR2 sequences are MNHEY and SVGAGI. CDR3 in amino acids: CASSQTQGNYGYTF. In DNA, the CDR3 is TGTGCCAGCAGTCAAACTCAGGGGAACTATGGCTACACCTTC.

This clone was observed a handful of times. The V and J genes are TRBV5-5 and TRBJ2-7; D may be TRBD1 (6 bases). The CDR3 sequence is 14 residues long. With 0 bases removed from V and 2 bases from J, the gap between germline ends came to 9 bases. Germline V CDR1 and CDR2: SGHKS, YYEKEE (reference sequence). The CDR3 DNA sequence: TGTGCCAGCAGCTTGGGGCAGGGGCCCTACGAGCAGTACTTC. Amino acids: CASSLGQGPYEQYF.

V and J are TRBV5-4 and TRBJ2-7, with 7 nucleotides matching TRBD1. The V gene end was trimmed by 9 bases and the J gene end by 6 bases; junction bases not matched to a gene: 6. Germline-derived CDR1 and CDR2 are SGHNT and YYREEE (reference sequence). The length of the CDR3 is 11 residues. For the CDR3, the DNA is TGTGCCATCTCACAGGGGTTCGAGCAGTACTTC. This gives the protein CAISQGFEQYF.

V usage is TRBV18 and J usage is TRBJ1-1, with 7 nucleotides matching TRBD1. The CDR3 consists of 15 residues. Germline assignment: CDR1 KGHSH and CDR2 LQKENI. V lost 3 bases, J lost 2 bases, and 6 bases stayed unmatched. The CDR3 coding sequence is TGTGCCAGCTCACCGACGACAGGGAGAAACACTGAAGCTTTCTTT. As protein: CASSPTTGRNTEAFF. The variable domain in full, completed from reference TRBV18 and TRBJ1-1, reads NAGVMQNPRHLVRRRGQEARLRCSPMKGHSHVYWYRQLPEEGLKFMVYLQKENIIDESGMPKERFSAEFPKEGPSILRIQQVVRGDSAAYFCASSPTTGRNTEAFFGQGTRLTVV.

The rearrangement links TRBV7-2 to TRBJ1-2, with D hard to call. Germline V CDR1 and CDR2: SGHTA, FQGNSA. The CDR3 extends over 12 amino acids. The V end was cut by 3 bases, the J end by 6 bases, with 8 bases between. The CDR3 is CASSFAVDGYTF. The CDR3 bases are TGTGCCAGCAGCTTCGCAGTGGATGGCTACACCTTC.

The rearrangement links TRBV19 to TRBJ2-3, with D perhaps matching TRBD2 (5 bases). The germline V gene encodes CDR1 LNHDA and CDR2 SQIVND (reference sequence). CDR3 length: 15 amino acids. With 2 bases removed from V and 5 bases from J, the gap between germline ends came to 14 bases. The CDR3 sequence is CASSITRARGDTQYF. The CDR3 nucleotides are TGTGCCAGTAGTATAACTAGGGCCCGGGGAGATACGCAGTATTTT.

The rearrangement links TRBV5-1 to TRBJ2-3; D remains ambiguous. V was shortened by 0 bases and J by 2 bases, with 10 bases between the two germline ends. Germline V gene sequence: CDR1 SGHRS, CDR2 YFSETQ. This CDR3 comprises 15 residues. The CDR3: CASSLALVDTDTQYF. The CDR3 DNA is TGCGCCAGCAGCTTGGCCTTAGTCGACACAGATACGCAGTATTTT.

This clone was observed once. This sequence joins TRBV19 and TRBJ1-5; perhaps TRBD1 as D (6 bases). Per germline, CDR1 LNHDA and CDR2 SQIVND (reference sequence). Between the trimmed V and J ends, which lost 4 bases and 3 bases, there was a span of 10 bases. There are 14 residues in the CDR3. The CDR3 nucleotides read TGTGCCAGTAGTACCACAGGGAACAATCAGCCCCAGCATTTT. This encodes CASSTTGNNQPQHF.

The chain carries TRBV6-5 and TRBJ2-5; D may be TRBD1 (5 bases). The germline V gene encodes CDR1 MNHEY and CDR2 SVGAGI. V was trimmed by 6 bases and J by 4 bases, leaving 15 bases between them. The CDR3 contains 14 residues. The CDR3 DNA sequence: TGTGCCAGCAGCCCAGGAAGGGGCAGAGAGACCCAGTACTTC. This translates into CASSPGRGRETQYF.

This chain joins TRBV11-2 and TRBJ2-5, with TRBD1 matching over 8 bases. The CDR3 contains 15 residues. In germline, CDR1 is SGHAT, CDR2 FQNNGV. J gave up 1 base and V 5 bases, and 6 bases lay outside the gene matches. The DNA for the CDR3 is TGTGCCAGCAGCCCTGACGGACAGGGCCAAGAGACCCAGTACTTC. Amino acids: CASSPDGQGQETQYF.

The V and J genes are TRBV9 and TRBJ1-1; D gene unclear. Germline CDR1 reads SGDLS; CDR2 reads YYNGEE. The CDR3 spans 13 residues. The germline V and J ends were trimmed by 0 bases and 2 bases, with 5 bases remaining between them. This CDR3 reads CASSVAFNTEAFF. CDR3 bases: TGTGCCAGCAGCGTAGCTTTTAACACTGAAGCTTTCTTT.

The CDR3 nucleotides read TGTGCCAGCTCACTGAGACCCGGGACTAGACTAGATGGTCCTGAGCAGTTCTTC. It translates to CASSLRPGTRLDGPEQFF. The V and J genes are TRBV18 and TRBJ2-1, with 8 nucleotides matching TRBD2. Germline V CDR1 and CDR2: KGHSH, LQKENI. V was clipped by 4 bases and J by 9 bases; unmatched bases: 20. The CDR3 length is 18 residues.

V usage is TRBV2 and J usage is TRBJ2-2, with a tentative D call TRBD1 (6 bases). Looked up from germline, CDR1 is SNHLY and CDR2 is FYNNEI. The CDR3 is 16 amino acids. The V and J ends lost 5 bases and 4 bases respectively, with 17 bases between them. In nucleotides, the CDR3 is TGTGCCAGCAGTCGAGCGGACAGTTTCGGCACCGGGGAGCTGTTTTTT. This codes for CASSRADSFGTGELFF. Full variable domain (outside the CDR3, taken from reference TRBV2 and TRBJ2-2): EPEVTQTPSHQVTQMGQEVILRCVPISNHLYFYWYRQILGQKVEFLVSFYNNEISEKSEIFDDQFSVERPDGSNFTLKIRSTKLEDSAMYFCASSRADSFGTGELFFGEGSRLTVL.

This clone has a handful of counts. The chain recombines TRBV4-3 with TRBJ2-2; D gene ambiguous. Germline values: CDR1 LGHNA, CDR2 YSLEER. Trimming removed 3 bases at V and 5 bases at J, with 7 bases between. The CDR3 extends over 13 amino acids. The DNA of the CDR3 is TGCGCCAGCAGCCATTCCAGGACCGGGGAGCTGTTTTTT. The encoded protein is CASSHSRTGELFF.

The CDR3 coding sequence is TGCGCCAGCAGTATTCAGGGCTACACAGATACGCAGTATTTT. This codes for CASSIQGYTDTQYF. The V gene is TRBV5-1, the J gene TRBJ2-3, with D possibly being TRBD1 (5 bases). V gave up 5 bases and J gave up 2 bases, with 12 bases separating them. Germline assignment: CDR1 SGHRS and CDR2 YFSETQ. The CDR3 is 14 residues long.

The chain carries TRBV5-1 and TRBJ1-3; unclear D gene. This CDR3 contains 13 residues. The germline V gene encodes CDR1 SGHRS and CDR2 YFSETQ. Trimming took 0 bases from V and 8 from J, leaving 9 bases between them. This CDR3 reads CASSLGGRDTIYF. The CDR3 DNA is TGCGCCAGCAGCTTGGGAGGGCGAGACACCATATATTTT.

This chain joins TRBV9 and TRBJ1-1, with D perhaps TRBD1 (5 bases). Germline CDR1 reads SGDLS; CDR2 reads YYNGEE. This CDR3 region has 14 residues. Trimming took off 0 bases at V and 7 bases at J, with 13 bases between the two ends. The CDR3 spells CASSVASGEGEAFF. CDR3 bases: TGTGCCAGCAGCGTAGCTTCGGGGGAAGGTGAAGCTTTCTTT.

The J gene is TRBJ2-1, the V gene TRBV9; no reliable D call. Trimming cost V 0 bases and J 7 bases, with 8 bases left between them. Germline CDR1 SGDLS, CDR2 YYNGEE. The CDR3 covers 13 residues. CDR3 sequence reads: CASSVAGRNEQFF. CDR3 DNA sequence: TGTGCCAGCAGCGTAGCGGGTCGAAATGAGCAGTTCTTC. Full variable domain (rest looked up from reference TRBV9 and TRBJ2-1): DSGVTQTPKHLITATGQRVTLRCSPRSGDLSVYWYQQSLDQGLQFLIQYYNGEERAKGNILERFSAQQFPDLHSELNLSSLELGDSALYFCASSVAGRNEQFFGPGTRLTVL.

The CDR3 nucleotides read TGTGCCAGCAGACTAAGCGGGGGGGCGGAGACCCAGTACTTC. Translation: CASRLSGGAETQYF. The genes are TRBV6-5 and TRBJ2-5; 10 nucleotides align to TRBD2. With V trimmed by 6 bases and J by 5 bases, 6 bases remained unmatched. CDR1 is MNHEY and CDR2 is SVGAGI in the germline V gene. This CDR3 has 14 residues.

J is TRBJ2-1 and V is TRBV7-9; TRBD2 matches at 9 bases. The CDR3 consists of 15 residues. The V gene's germline CDR1 is SEHNR and CDR2 FQNEAQ (reference sequence). J was trimmed by 4 bases and V by 2 bases; bases with no gene match: 3. The CDR3 DNA reads as TGTGCCAGCAGCTTACAAGCGGGGGGATACAATGAGCAGTTCTTC. This encodes CASSLQAGGYNEQFF.

This chain joins TRBV5-1 and TRBJ1-3; 9 bases align to TRBD1. The trim removed 0 bases at V and 2 bases at J, leaving 6 bases unmatched. Germline V gives CDR1 SGHRS, CDR2 YFSETQ. The CDR3 consists of 17 residues. The CDR3, as DNA: TGCGCCAGCAGCTTGGCCTTGGGACAGGGAACTGGAAACACCATATATTTT. Encoded protein: CASSLALGQGTGNTIYF.

This clone was seen only a few times. The V call is TRBV9, the J call TRBJ2-1, with 10 bases fitting TRBD2. V was pared by 1 base and J by 14 bases, with 12 bases of the junction left unmatched. The CDR3 consists of 15 residues. Germline CDR1 reads SGDLS; CDR2 reads YYNGEE. Written as DNA, the CDR3 is TGTGCCAGCAGCGTAACCAGCGGGGGGGCCCAAGAGGAGTTCTTC. It translates to CASSVTSGGAQEEFF.

This clone has more than one count but fewer than ten. The V gene is TRBV4-3, the J gene TRBJ1-2, with D possibly being TRBD1 (6 bases). This CDR3 spans 15 amino acids. Between the trimmed V and J ends, which lost 0 bases and 0 bases, there was a span of 8 bases. The V gene's germline CDR1 is LGHNA and CDR2 YSLEER. The DNA for the CDR3 is TGCGCCAGCAGCCAAGATAGGACAGCTAACTATGGCTACACCTTC. Translating it yields CASSQDRTANYGYTF.

The chain has TRBV9 and TRBJ1-2, with TRBD1 as a possible D gene (5 bases). Trimming cost V 4 bases and J 5 bases, with 6 bases left between them. The germline CDR1 and CDR2 sequences are SGDLS and YYNGEE. The CDR3 spans 11 residues. The CDR3 DNA sequence: TGTGCCAGCAGCAGGGGTTATGGCTACACCTTC. Protein product: CASSRGYGYTF.

This sequence joins TRBV6-5 and TRBJ2-3; D might be TRBD2 (5 bases). The germline V gene has CDR1 MNHEY and CDR2 SVGAGI. The CDR3 consists of 15 residues. Trimming shortened V by 7 bases and J by 4 bases, and 18 bases separated the two germline ends. The CDR3 DNA reads TGTGCCAGCACCCAGGCCCGTAGAGCGGCAGATACGCAGTATTTT. Its translation: CASTQARRAADTQYF.

The V and J genes are TRBV7-3 and TRBJ1-2, with a weak D call TRBD1 (5 bases). The CDR3 length is 16 residues. Germline CDR1 is SGHTA and CDR2 is FQGTGA. Trimming took 2 bases from V and 7 from J, leaving 20 bases between them. The CDR3 spells CASSLWAGRIRIGYTF. The DNA for the CDR3 is TGTGCCAGCAGCTTATGGGCAGGGCGGATCAGAATTGGCTACACCTTC.

The chain combines TRBV4-1 with TRBJ1-4; a possible D gene is TRBD1 (6 bases). Trimming removed 0 bases at V and 5 bases at J, with 13 bases between. Germline V lookup: CDR1 MGHRA, CDR2 YSYEKL. CDR3 length: 16 amino acids. The CDR3 here is CASSQDIRGKNEKLFF. DNA of the CDR3: TGCGCCAGCAGCCAAGATATCAGGGGAAAGAATGAAAAACTGTTTTTT.

The chain couples TRBV5-1 to TRBJ1-1; D ambiguous. CDR3 length equals 14 residues. Germline CDR1 and CDR2: SGHRS and YFSETQ. V was cut by 3 bases and J by 4 bases, with 13 bases left in between. CDR3 DNA: TGCGCCAGCAGCTATAAGGACTTGACCACTGAAGCTTTCTTT. Its translation is CASSYKDLTTEAFF.